One sample yielded the 25 T cell receptor beta chains listed below, sequenced in a study of CD8 T cells in ankylosing spondylitis. General study points: In ankylosing spondylitis blood, a motif of seven to nine highly homologous TCR beta variants appeared characteristic.

Their antigens remain unidentified. MiXCR, run by TCRdb on the 5' RACE reads, gives a single entry per CDR3 protein. The sample lists around 890,000 distinct CDR3 sequences, about 11% occurring once. The sample was blood, either unsorted or a sorted T cell fraction (not recorded which). The receptors shown here come from a male donor with ankylosing spondylitis.

This clonotype has at least ten counts. Written as DNA, the CDR3 is TGCGCCAGCAGCTTGAACGGTGAAGCTTTCTTT. This gives the protein CASSLNGEAFF. The chain uses TRBV5-1 and TRBJ1-1; D call uncertain. V gave up 1 base and J gave up 7 bases, with 5 bases separating them. Germline-derived CDR1 and CDR2 are SGHRS and YFSETQ. This CDR3 is 11 amino acids long.

This clonotype showed up many times. CDR3 sequence (DNA): TGCGCCAGCAGGAATAGAGGGGATGAGCAGTTCTTC. It yields the protein CASRNRGDEQFF. The chain carries TRBV5-1 and TRBJ2-1; perhaps D is TRBD1 or TRBD2 (5 bases each). The V gene's germline CDR1 is SGHRS and CDR2 YFSETQ. V shed 5 bases and J shed 8 bases, with 11 bases lying between them. The CDR3 sequence is 12 residues long.

The chain recombines TRBV10-3 with TRBJ1-5; D unresolved. Germline-derived CDR1 and CDR2 are ENHRY and SYGVKD. The CDR3 is 17 residues long. Trimming cost V 1 base and J 0 bases, with 13 bases left between them. The CDR3 protein is CAISEFITGNSNQPQHF. CDR3 in DNA: TGTGCCATCAGTGAGTTCATTACCGGGAATAGCAATCAGCCCCAGCATTTT.

This clonotype came up many times. The V call is TRBV7-9, the J call TRBJ1-3, with a weak D call TRBD1 (6 bases). The CDR3 spans 14 residues. CDR1 is SEHNR and CDR2 is FQNEAQ in the germline V gene (reference sequence). The germline V and J ends were trimmed by 0 bases and 8 bases, with 11 bases remaining between them. The CDR3 nucleotides read TGTGCCAGCAGCTTAGCTCGGGGGCCGGACACCATATATTTT. Amino acids: CASSLARGPDTIYF.

This clonotype was recorded a few times. This rearrangement joins TRBV5-1 to TRBJ2-5; TRBD1 might be the D (6 bases). Trimming removed 7 bases at V and 1 base at J, with 14 bases between. This CDR3 region has 14 residues. Germline V CDR1 and CDR2: SGHRS, YFSETQ. CDR3 nucleotides: TGCGCCAGCTGGGAGTTGGGGGCCCAAGAGACCCAGTACTTC. Encoded protein: CASWELGAQETQYF.

The CDR3: CSASRESLYEQYF. CDR3 in DNA: TGCAGTGCTAGCAGGGAGAGCTTGTACGAGCAGTACTTC. The chain is built from TRBV20-1 and TRBJ2-7; D could derive from TRBD1 or TRBD2 (5 bases each). In germline, CDR1 is DFQATT, CDR2 SNEGSKA (reference sequence). The CDR3 consists of 13 residues. Trimming shortened V by 3 bases and J by 4 bases, and 13 bases separated the two germline ends.

The table lists this clonotype with a few counts. V gene TRBV5-1 combines with J gene TRBJ2-3; no definite D call. The V and J ends lost 2 bases and 7 bases respectively, with 11 bases between them. The CDR3 sequence is 13 residues long. The V gene's germline CDR1 is SGHRS and CDR2 YFSETQ. The DNA for the CDR3 is TGCGCCAGCAGCTTCCCGACCACGCATACGCAGTATTTT. Amino acid sequence: CASSFPTTHTQYF.

This clonotype was seen a single time. The chain recombines TRBV4-3 with TRBJ2-1; 11 nucleotides match TRBD2. This CDR3 contains 17 residues. J lost 8 bases, V lost 2 bases, and 11 bases had no gene match. Germline loops: CDR1 LGHNA, CDR2 YSLEER. The CDR3 sequence: CASSQPYSGGARHEQFF. DNA of the CDR3: TGCGCCAGCAGCCAACCCTATAGCGGGGGGGCTAGGCATGAGCAGTTCTTC.

The chain carries TRBV20-1 and TRBJ1-6; D gene unclear. CDR3 length equals 15 residues. Germline V gene data show CDR1 as DFQATT and CDR2 as SNEGSKA (reference sequence). V gave up 0 bases and J gave up 9 bases, with 15 bases separating them. The CDR3 region is CSAREVLGRSSPLHF. The CDR3 coding sequence is TGCAGTGCTAGAGAGGTATTGGGCAGGTCTTCACCCCTCCACTTT.

This clonotype occurred many times. V is TRBV7-9 and J is TRBJ1-2; D is possibly TRBD1 (6 bases). CDR3 length: 14 residues. Germline V gives CDR1 SEHNR, CDR2 FQNEAQ (reference sequence). V gave up 2 bases and J gave up 7 bases, with 14 bases separating them. CDR3 in amino acids: CASSLLGTSSGYTF. CDR3 DNA: TGTGCCAGCAGCTTACTAGGGACATCCAGTGGCTACACCTTC.

There are a few counts of this clonotype. The rearrangement links TRBV6-2 or TRBV6-3 to TRBJ2-3, with 14 bases identical to TRBD2. V lost 6 bases to trimming and J lost 1 base; unmatched junction nucleotides: 18. The germline V gene has CDR1 MNHEY and CDR2 SVGEGT. CDR3 size: 21 residues. CDR3 sequence reads: CASSRRAPGLAGVEGTDTQYF. CDR3 coding DNA: TGTGCCAGCAGCCGAAGAGCCCCGGGACTAGCGGGAGTAGAGGGCACAGATACGCAGTATTTT.

This clonotype was observed a handful of times. The rearrangement joins TRBV27 to TRBJ2-5; no reliable D call. With 2 bases removed from V and 2 bases from J, the gap between germline ends came to 6 bases. There are 13 residues in the CDR3. The V gene's germline CDR1 is MNHEY and CDR2 SMNVEV (reference sequence). As DNA, the CDR3 is TGTGCCAGCAGTTTAATCACGCAAGAGACCCAGTACTTC. Amino acids: CASSLITQETQYF.

This clonotype was detected many times. V and J are TRBV20-1 and TRBJ2-3, with unresolved D. There are 12 residues in the CDR3. The germline gives CDR1 DFQATT, CDR2 SNEGSKA (reference sequence). The ends were cut back, 6 bases at V and 0 bases at J, with 7 bases in the middle. The CDR3 nucleotides are TGCAGTGCCCAGGACAGCACAGATACGCAGTATTTT. Translation: CSAQDSTDTQYF.

This clonotype has a handful of counts. The chain combines TRBV5-1 with TRBJ1-1; D is perhaps TRBD1 (5 bases). V lost 0 bases and J 7 bases, leaving 10 bases between the germline ends. The CDR3 has 13 amino acids. The V gene's germline CDR1 is SGHRS and CDR2 YFSETQ. CDR3 residues: CASSLAGGIEAFF. DNA for the CDR3: TGCGCCAGCAGCTTGGCCGGGGGAATTGAAGCTTTCTTT. The full variable domain, completed using reference TRBV5-1 and TRBJ1-1, is KAGVTQTPRYLIKTRGQQVTLSCSPISGHRSVSWYQQTPGQGLQFLFEYFSETQRNKGNFPGRFSGRQFSNSRSEMNVSTLELGDSALYLCASSLAGGIEAFFGQGTRLTVV.

This clonotype was seen more than once but under ten times. The gene calls are TRBV30 and TRBJ1-2; a possible D gene is TRBD1 (6 bases). Trimming removed 7 bases from V and 1 base from J, with 13 bases in between. The CDR3 extends over 13 amino acids. Germline loops: CDR1 GTSNPN, CDR2 SVGIG (reference sequence). The CDR3 DNA sequence: TGTGCCTTGGATGAGGGGGTTAACTATGGCTACACCTTC. Residues: CALDEGVNYGYTF.

The table lists this clonotype with a few counts. The chain is built from TRBV20-1 and TRBJ1-2; 11 bases align to TRBD1. J lost 3 bases, V lost 5 bases, and 2 bases had no gene match. The length of the CDR3 is 13 residues. Germline CDR1 reads DFQATT; CDR2 reads SNEGSKA (reference sequence). The chain's CDR3 is CSASGQGDYGYTF. DNA for the CDR3: TGCAGTGCTTCGGGACAGGGGGACTATGGCTACACCTTC.

This clonotype was recorded at least ten times. CDR3 in amino acids: CASSLKGSYGYTF. CDR3 bases: TGTGCCAGCAGTTTAAAGGGAAGCTATGGCTACACCTTC. The chain joins TRBV27 to TRBJ1-2; D call uncertain. V lost 2 bases, J lost 4 bases, and 8 bases lay in between. The CDR3 has 13 residues. Germline V gene data show CDR1 as MNHEY and CDR2 as SMNVEV (reference sequence).

This clonotype was found a few times. The genes are TRBV7-2 and TRBJ2-4, with TRBD2 matching over 8 bases. The length of the CDR3 is 16 residues. CDR1 is SGHTA, CDR2 FQGNSA, per germline. Losses at the gene ends were 6 bases for V and 0 bases for J; bases not matched to a gene: 7. CDR3 coding DNA: TGTGCCAGCAGTCCTCGCGGGGGGCTAGCCAAAAACATTCAGTACTTC. Translating it yields CASSPRGGLAKNIQYF.

This clonotype was observed many times. V is TRBV5-1 and J is TRBJ2-1; a possible D gene is TRBD2 (5 bases). The CDR3 totals 12 residues. V lost 4 bases and J lost 9, with 11 bases in between. The V gene's germline CDR1 is SGHRS and CDR2 YFSETQ. CDR3 DNA sequence: TGCGCCAGCAGCCAAGTACTAGGTGAGCAGTTCTTC. As protein: CASSQVLGEQFF. The entire variable domain, with the rest obtained from reference TRBV5-1 and TRBJ2-1, is as follows: KAGVTQTPRYLIKTRGQQVTLSCSPISGHRSVSWYQQTPGQGLQFLFEYFSETQRNKGNFPGRFSGRQFSNSRSEMNVSTLELGDSALYLCASSQVLGEQFFGPGTRLTVL.

V usage is TRBV28 and J usage is TRBJ1-1; D gene uncertain. The CDR3 covers 11 residues. Between the trimmed V and J ends, which lost 6 bases and 7 bases, there was a span of 9 bases. Germline V gene data show CDR1 as MDHEN and CDR2 as SYDVKM. The CDR3 reads CASSDIHEAFF. In nucleotides, the CDR3 is TGTGCCAGCAGCGACATCCATGAAGCTTTCTTT.

There are a few counts of this clonotype. Compared with germline, one end of the junction differs, possibly owing to a read error. The chain's CDR3 is CASSIAVVGLYEQYF. The CDR3 coding sequence is TGTGCCAGCAGCATAGCGGTTGTGGGGCTTTACGAGCAGTACTTC. V and J are TRBV7-9 and TRBJ2-7; weak D call: TRBD2 (6 bases). Germline V gene sequence: CDR1 SEHNR, CDR2 FQNEAQ (reference sequence). The CDR3 length is 15 residues. The full variable domain, with the rest looked up from reference TRBV7-9 and TRBJ2-7, is DTGVSQNPRHKITKRGQNVTFRCDPISEHNRLYWYRQTLGQGPEFLTYFQNEAQLEKSRLLSDRFSAERPKGSFSTLEIQRTEQGDSAMYLCASSIAVVGLYEQYFGPGTRLTVT.

This clonotype has more than one count but fewer than ten. The V and J genes are TRBV20-1 and TRBJ2-7, with 7 bases aligning to TRBD2. Trimming at V came to 7 bases and at J to 0 bases, leaving 6 bases not matched to a gene. Germline loops: CDR1 DFQATT, CDR2 SNEGSKA (reference sequence). The CDR3 length is 13 residues. This CDR3 reads CSGGRGSSYEQYF. The CDR3 DNA reads as TGCAGTGGAGGGCGGGGGAGCTCCTACGAGCAGTACTTC.

This clonotype was picked up a small number of times. The chain recombines TRBV10-3 with TRBJ2-7; D not certain. The CDR3 extends over 12 amino acids. Trimming stripped 4 bases from V and 6 bases from J, with 10 bases between. In germline, CDR1 is ENHRY, CDR2 SYGVKD. CDR3 DNA: TGTGCCATCAGTGCCCCCCCTCTCGAGCAGTACTTC. Its translation is CAISAPPLEQYF.

This clonotype came up a few times. The CDR3 protein is CATSVGASSNQPQHF. The CDR3 DNA is TGTGCCACCAGTGTTGGAGCCTCCAGCAATCAGCCCCAGCATTTT. V and J are TRBV24-1 and TRBJ1-5, with D unresolved. CDR3 length: 15 residues. CDR1 is KGHDR, CDR2 SFDVKD, per germline. V lost 5 bases, J lost 1 base, and 11 bases lay in between.

The sample holds a few counts of this clonotype. The gene calls are TRBV29-1 and TRBJ1-1, with D tentatively TRBD1 (6 bases). CDR3 length equals 15 residues. Germline lookup yields CDR1 SQVTM and CDR2 ANQGSEA. Trimming left V 8 bases short and J 4 bases short, with 23 bases between. The DNA for the CDR3 is TGCAGCTACTCGGGGGGACAAGACGCGCGCACTGAAGCTTTCTTT. It is translated as CSYSGGQDARTEAFF.